This T cell receptor (beta chain) was sequenced for a study of stem cell transplantation in POMP-related autoinflammatory disease. This clone has more than one count but fewer than ten. PRAID featured immunodeficiency plus autoinflammation. Germline-derived CDR1 and CDR2 are SGHRS and YFSETQ. J gave up 5 bases and V 4 bases, and 7 bases lay outside the gene matches. This CDR3 is built from 14 residues. Assay used: immunoSEQ multiplex PCR; TCRdb lists only in-frame clones, some missing. In the table there are fewer than 30,000 clones, about 81% of which are singletons. The J gene is TRBJ2-7, the V gene TRBV5-1; 9 bases match TRBD1. The TCR originated in a human donor with POMP-related autoinflammation and immune dysregulation (PRAID). Sequenced material: CD4+ T cells from PBMCs, taken before stem cell transplantation. The CDR3 DNA reads as TGCGCCAGCAGCAGGGGGACAGGGCACAACGAGCAGTACTTC. Its protein product is CASSRGTGHNEQYF.